Below are 26 T cell receptor beta chains sequenced from a single sample in a study of cytomegalovirus exposure and HLA in healthy donors. 60 Vbeta and 13 Jbeta primers were used in PCR. TCRdb's copy holds only in-frame clones and misses some; the assay was immunoSEQ multiplex PCR. In the table there are roughly 170,000 clones, 77% of which are singletons. The sample was PBMCs. All receptors come from a woman under 40 in good health and CMV-seropositive.

The chain is built from TRBV6-1 and TRBJ1-5, with D tentatively TRBD1 (6 bases). V was cut by 7 bases and J by 6 bases, with 13 bases left in between. From germline, CDR1 is MNHNS and CDR2 SASEGT. The CDR3 consists of 13 residues. The CDR3 nucleotides read TGTGCCAGCACCGAAAGGGGGATTCAGCCCCAGCATTTT. The encoded protein is CASTERGIQPQHF.

The chain carries TRBV6-5 and TRBJ2-6; D unresolved. The CDR3 is made up of 16 amino acids. V shed 4 bases and J shed 4 bases, with 14 bases lying between them. From germline, CDR1 is MNHEY and CDR2 SVGAGI. The CDR3 DNA follows: TGTGCCAGCAGTTCTAGAGTGAGGTCAGGGGCCAACGTCCTGACTTTC. Encoded protein: CASSSRVRSGANVLTF.

This sequence joins TRBV19 and TRBJ2-7; tentative D call: TRBD1 (6 bases). CDR3 length: 15 residues. Germline V lookup: CDR1 LNHDA, CDR2 SQIVND (reference sequence). V lost 4 bases, J lost 3 bases, and 16 bases lay in between. In nucleotides, the CDR3 is TGTGCCAGTAGTAGTCCTGGGGGCGCGGTCTACGAGCAGTACTTC. Amino acids: CASSSPGGAVYEQYF.

V and J are TRBV7-2 and TRBJ2-5, with a tentative D call TRBD2 (6 bases). Trimming shortened V by 5 bases and J by 5 bases, and 15 bases separated the two germline ends. This CDR3 has 14 residues. Per germline, CDR1 SGHTA and CDR2 FQGNSA. The CDR3 nucleotides are TGTGCCAGCAGCCCCCTAGGAGGGCAGGAGACCCAGTACTTC. Protein: CASSPLGGQETQYF. Drawing the rest from reference TRBV7-2 and TRBJ2-5, the complete variable domain is GAGVSQSPSNKVTEKGKDVELRCDPISGHTALYWYRQSLGQGLEFLIYFQGNSAPDKSGLPSDRFSAERTGGSVSTLTIQRTQQEDSAVYLCASSPLGGQETQYFGPGTRLLVL.

The chain has TRBV2 and TRBJ1-4; 9 nucleotides line up with TRBD1. This CDR3 has 14 amino acids. Unmatched junction bases numbered 6, after V lost 8 bases and J lost 5 bases. Germline loops: CDR1 SNHLY, CDR2 FYNNEI. The CDR3 nucleotides read TGTGCCAGCGGGGACAGGGCCGGGAATGAAAAACTGTTTTTT. Encoded protein: CASGDRAGNEKLFF.

This clone was recorded a few times. The chain joins TRBV5-1 to TRBJ2-5; tentatively, D is TRBD2 (6 bases). V lost 5 bases, J lost 2 bases, and 16 bases lay in between. Looked up from germline, CDR1 is SGHRS and CDR2 is YFSETQ. There are 15 residues in the CDR3. CDR3 protein: CASSSHLSGQETQYF. CDR3 coding DNA: TGCGCCAGCAGTTCCCACCTTAGCGGACAAGAGACCCAGTACTTC.

The chain has TRBV15 and TRBJ2-2; D might be TRBD1 (6 bases). With 5 bases removed from V and 7 bases from J, the gap between germline ends came to 11 bases. This CDR3 comprises 13 residues. Germline V gene sequence: CDR1 LNHNV, CDR2 YYDKDF (reference sequence). The CDR3 reads CATSPGDLGELFF. CDR3 bases: TGTGCCACCAGCCCAGGGGATCTCGGGGAGCTGTTTTTT.

This rearrangement joins TRBV28 to TRBJ2-7; the match to TRBD1 covers 9 bases. The CDR3 length is 13 residues. The J segment lost 3 bases and the V segment lost 11 bases, leaving 8 bases of the junction unmatched. Germline CDR1 MDHEN, CDR2 SYDVKM. The CDR3 here is CAAQGQGYYEQYF. Written as DNA, the CDR3 is TGTGCCGCCCAGGGACAGGGATACTACGAGCAGTACTTC.

The J gene is TRBJ2-3, the V gene TRBV4-1; 8 positions agree with TRBD1. The length of the CDR3 is 14 residues. Germline values: CDR1 MGHRA, CDR2 YSYEKL. The ends lost 3 bases at V and 2 bases at J; junction bases unmatched: 1. The CDR3 DNA sequence: TGCGCCAGCAGCCAGGACAGGGACACAGATACGCAGTATTTT. Amino acid sequence: CASSQDRDTDTQYF.

The V and J genes are TRBV19 and TRBJ1-4; TRBD1 might be the D (6 bases). The CDR3 spans 14 residues. Germline loops: CDR1 LNHDA, CDR2 SQIVND (reference sequence). Trimming took 3 bases from V and 7 from J, leaving 12 bases between them. CDR3 nucleotide sequence: TGTGCCAGTAGTATTATGGGGGCGGGTGAAAAACTGTTTTTT. Encoded protein: CASSIMGAGEKLFF.

This clone has just one count. The CDR3 sequence: CASKYRDRGLYGYTF. The CDR3 bases are TGTGCCAGCAAGTACCGGGACAGGGGGCTCTATGGCTACACCTTC. The V gene is TRBV28, the J gene TRBJ1-2; 12 nucleotides agree with TRBD1. The germline V gene has CDR1 MDHEN and CDR2 SYDVKM. V gave up 7 bases and J gave up 4 bases; unmatched junction bases: 7. The CDR3 length is 15 residues.

V usage is TRBV5-1 and J usage is TRBJ2-3, with a possible D match to TRBD1 (5 bases). CDR3 length equals 15 residues. V was shortened by 4 bases and J by 0 bases, with 12 bases between the two germline ends. Per the germline V gene, CDR1 is SGHRS and CDR2 is YFSETQ. CDR3 nucleotide sequence: TGCGCCAGCAGCGCCCAGACAGCTAGCACAGATACGCAGTATTTT. Amino acids: CASSAQTASTDTQYF.

This clone was counted a few times. The V gene is TRBV4-3, the J gene TRBJ1-1; D unresolved. V was clipped by 1 base and J by 10 bases, with 10 bases between them. This CDR3 has 12 residues. Germline V gene data show CDR1 as LGHNA and CDR2 as YSLEER. CDR3 protein: CASSQGPETAFF. CDR3 in DNA: TGCGCCAGCAGCCAAGGGCCGGAGACAGCTTTCTTT.

The chain has TRBV7-2 and TRBJ2-6; 7 positions agree with TRBD1. Trimming at V came to 8 bases and at J to 7 bases, leaving 11 bases not matched to a gene. The CDR3 totals 15 residues. The germline V gene has CDR1 SGHTA and CDR2 FQGNSA. The CDR3 sequence: CASGRQGSVANVLTF. CDR3 in DNA: TGTGCCAGCGGCCGACAGGGATCTGTTGCCAACGTCCTGACTTTC.

V is TRBV30 and J is TRBJ1-5; no clear D gene. The V gene's germline CDR1 is GTSNPN and CDR2 SVGIG (reference sequence). The germline V and J ends were trimmed by 3 bases and 6 bases, with 12 bases remaining between them. The CDR3 has 13 amino acids. CDR3 region: CAWSAHAGQPQHF. The DNA of the CDR3 is TGTGCCTGGAGCGCCCATGCGGGTCAGCCCCAGCATTTT.

The V and J genes are TRBV11-3 and TRBJ1-2, with 10 bases identical to TRBD1. V trimming: 3 bases; J trimming: 4 bases; junction bases outside the gene matches: 2. CDR1 is SGHNT, CDR2 YENEEA, per germline. The CDR3 runs to 14 residues. The CDR3 nucleotides read TGTGCCAGCAGCTTGACAGGGGGCCCCTATGGCTACACCTTC. Its protein product is CASSLTGGPYGYTF.

The chain combines TRBV30 with TRBJ2-2; 10 nucleotides agree with TRBD1. Trimming took 3 bases from V and 6 from J; bases not matched to a gene: 7. The CDR3 length is 15 residues. The germline V gene encodes CDR1 GTSNPN and CDR2 SVGIG (reference sequence). The CDR3 loop is CAWSFGTGVAGELFF. The CDR3 region has the DNA TGTGCCTGGAGCTTCGGGACAGGGGTGGCCGGGGAGCTGTTTTTT.

This rearrangement joins TRBV9 to TRBJ1-2; D not certain. Looked up from germline, CDR1 is SGDLS and CDR2 is YYNGEE. This CDR3 has 15 amino acids. Trimming cost V 0 bases and J 0 bases, with 9 bases left between them. CDR3 in amino acids: CASSVGRTPNYGYTF. CDR3 nucleotides: TGTGCCAGCAGCGTAGGGAGGACCCCTAACTATGGCTACACCTTC.

The chain combines TRBV5-1 with TRBJ2-3, with D uncertain. The CDR3 length is 15 residues. V shed 2 bases and J shed 4 bases, with 14 bases lying between them. The germline CDR1 and CDR2 sequences are SGHRS and YFSETQ. The CDR3 DNA reads as TGCGCCAGCAGCTTTTATGGAGAGGAGTCAGATACGCAGTATTTT. As protein: CASSFYGEESDTQYF.

The V call is TRBV30, the J call TRBJ1-1; no clear D gene. V was clipped by 2 bases and J by 5 bases, with 12 bases between them. The CDR3 spans 13 residues. CDR1 and CDR2 (germline): GTSNPN, SVGIG (reference sequence). The CDR3 region has the DNA TGTGCCTGGAGTTCTCTGGGCGATACTGAAGCTTTCTTT. Protein product: CAWSSLGDTEAFF.

CDR3 sequence reads: CASRTGTTNEQYF. The CDR3 DNA follows: TGTGCCAGCCGTACCGGGACTACAAACGAGCAGTACTTC. The gene calls are TRBV6-5 and TRBJ2-7; 7 bases are shared with TRBD2. Germline V gives CDR1 MNHEY, CDR2 SVGAGI. This CDR3 contains 13 residues. Trimming at V came to 8 bases and at J to 5 bases, leaving 9 bases not matched to a gene.

This clone was recorded once. The genes are TRBV30 and TRBJ1-1; TRBD1 might be the D (5 bases). The CDR3 has 13 residues. The V gene lost 1 base and the J gene lost 7 bases, with 13 bases spanning the gap. Per the germline V gene, CDR1 is GTSNPN and CDR2 is SVGIG (reference sequence). CDR3 in amino acids: CAWSADTLHEAFF. The CDR3 nucleotides read TGTGCCTGGAGTGCGGACACACTACATGAAGCTTTCTTT.

This clone was counted a few times. The genes are TRBV19 and TRBJ2-2; a weak D match, TRBD1 (6 bases). The CDR3 has 16 residues. V lost 6 bases to trimming and J lost 9 bases, with 23 bases between them. Germline V gives CDR1 LNHDA, CDR2 SQIVND (reference sequence). The chain's CDR3 is CASRVRGQGNSRELFF. The CDR3 DNA reads TGTGCCAGTAGAGTACGGGGTCAGGGGAACAGCCGGGAGCTGTTTTTT.

The chain links TRBV7-9 to TRBJ1-3; D might be TRBD1 (5 bases). There are 16 residues in the CDR3. V was pared by 5 bases and J by 2 bases, with 16 bases between. CDR1 SEHNR and CDR2 FQNEAQ come from the germline V gene (reference sequence). CDR3 region: CASSPEAAGTGNTIYF. Written as DNA, the CDR3 is TGTGCCAGCAGCCCCGAGGCCGCAGGGACTGGAAACACCATATATTTT.

The chain joins TRBV14 to TRBJ1-1, with TRBD1 matching over 9 bases. V lost 4 bases and J lost 1; bases outside the gene matches: 10. In germline, CDR1 is SGHDN, CDR2 FVKESK. This CDR3 comprises 17 residues. In nucleotides, the CDR3 is TGTGCCAGCAGCCCCCTGACAGGGGGTGGTTGGAACACTGAAGCTTTCTTT. Protein product: CASSPLTGGGWNTEAFF.

The chain combines TRBV28 with TRBJ1-1; 11 nucleotides align to TRBD1. CDR1 MDHEN and CDR2 SYDVKM come from the germline V gene. The CDR3 has 19 residues. Losses at the gene ends were 4 bases for V and 2 bases for J; bases not matched to a gene: 15. CDR3 coding DNA: TGTGCCAGCAGTTCCGGCCGGACAGGGGGCGCCCTTCGAAACACTGAAGCTTTCTTT. It translates to CASSSGRTGGALRNTEAFF.